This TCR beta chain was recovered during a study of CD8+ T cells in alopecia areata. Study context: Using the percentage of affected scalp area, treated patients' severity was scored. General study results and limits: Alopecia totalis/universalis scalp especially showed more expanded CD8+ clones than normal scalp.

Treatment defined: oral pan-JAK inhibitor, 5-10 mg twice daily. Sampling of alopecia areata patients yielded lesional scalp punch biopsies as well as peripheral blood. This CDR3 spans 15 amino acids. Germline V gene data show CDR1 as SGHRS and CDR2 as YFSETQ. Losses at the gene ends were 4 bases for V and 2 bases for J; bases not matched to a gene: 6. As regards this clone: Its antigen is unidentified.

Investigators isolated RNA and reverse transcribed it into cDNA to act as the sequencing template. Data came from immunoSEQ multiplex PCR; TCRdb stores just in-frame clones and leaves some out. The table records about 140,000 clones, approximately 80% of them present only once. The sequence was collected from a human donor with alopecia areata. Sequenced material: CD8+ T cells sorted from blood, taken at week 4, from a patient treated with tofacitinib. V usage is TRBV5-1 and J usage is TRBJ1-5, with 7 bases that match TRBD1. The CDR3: CASSEGARGNQPQHF. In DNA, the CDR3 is TGCGCCAGCAGCGAGGGGGCGCGGGGCAATCAGCCCCAGCATTTT.